This TCR beta chain derives from a study of T cells after yellow fever vaccination. This clonotype was counted ten times or more. Making TCR cDNA involved 5'RACE template switching, which added UMIs and a universal primer site. TCRdb used MiXCR to reprocess the 5' RACE reads, holding one entry per CDR3 protein. The sample records 610,000 or so distinct CDR3 sequences, approximately 13% being singletons. V lost 2 bases and J 3 bases, leaving 18 bases between the germline ends. This CDR3 spans 17 amino acids. In germline, CDR1 is SGHTA, CDR2 FQGNSA. Source: PBMCs, taken on the day of the yellow fever booster vaccination. V is TRBV7-2 and J is TRBJ2-3; D is uncertain. This clonotype originated in a man aged 30 to 45 who received the YFV17D yellow fever vaccine. The CDR3 sequence: CASSLFGGQTTTDTQYF. DNA for the CDR3: TGTGCCAGCAGCTTATTCGGCGGCCAAACTACAACAGATACGCAGTATTTT.